This is a list of T cell receptor beta chains from one sample in a study of early T cells in non-severe SARS-CoV-2 infection. TCRdb independently ran MiXCR on the 5' RACE reads; one entry per CDR3 protein. This sample yields approximately 75,000 distinct CDR3 sequences, of which 14% are seen a single time; nearly 4% belongs to the top ten. The material sequenced was whole blood, taken at baseline. The receptors were gathered from an adult who was a healthcare worker with PCR-confirmed SARS-CoV-2 infection or an uninfected control (not recorded which). CDR3s include the opening cysteine and the closing phenylalanine or tryptophan. The D gene is left open where the match is weak. Clone sizes are given selectively: once, few, many, or a class where the clone is expanded.

CDR3 length	J gene	V gene	D gene	clone size	CDR3 DNA	CDR3 protein
13	TRBJ2-7	TRBV9	.	few	TGTGCCAGCAGCGTAGGGGGACGAAACGAGCAGTACTTC	CASSVGGRNEQYF
12	TRBJ2-3	TRBV7-9	.	.	TGTGCCAGCAGCCCTTCGACTGGAACGCAGTATTTT	CASSPSTGTQYF
14	TRBJ2-1	TRBV24-1	TRBD2	many	TGTGCCACCTTTAGCGGGAGTCCTTACAATGAGCAGTTCTTC	CATFSGSPYNEQFF
13	TRBJ2-5	TRBV19	.	few	TGTGCCAGTAGTAATTCGGTGGTTGAGACCCAGTACTTC	CASSNSVVETQYF
15	TRBJ1-1	TRBV20-1	.	.	TGCAGTGCTCCGGCCACGCGGGGTTCGAACACTGAAGCTTTCTTT	CSAPATRGSNTEAFF
17	TRBJ2-2	TRBV19	TRBD2	few	TGTGCCAGTAGTTCCCCGAGTAGCGGGAGGGACACCGGGGAGCTGTTTTTT	CASSSPSSGRDTGELFF
16	TRBJ2-1	TRBV11-1	TRBD2	.	TGTGCCAGCAGCCCCATTGGAGGCGGGAGTAGGAATGAGCAGTTCTTC	CASSPIGGGSRNEQFF
16	TRBJ1-2	TRBV18	TRBD1	.	TGTGCCAGCTCACCACGACAGGACAGGGGGGGCTATGGCTACACCTTC	CASSPRQDRGGYGYTF
13	TRBJ2-7	TRBV28	TRBD2	many	TGTGCCACCGGGACTAGCGCTTCCTACGAGCAGTACTTC	CATGTSASYEQYF
16	TRBJ2-2	TRBV7-9	.	.	TGTGCCAGCAGTCTAAGATCTGGGACTAACACCGGGGAGCTGTTTTTT	CASSLRSGTNTGELFF
16	TRBJ2-7	TRBV5-1	TRBD2	few	TGCGCCAGCAGCTTGGGGAGCGGGAGCCTCTCCTACGAGCAGTACTTC	CASSLGSGSLSYEQYF
14	TRBJ2-5	TRBV19	.	many	TGTGCCAGTAGCCCCAGGGGAGGGGCAGAGACCCAGTACTTC	CASSPRGGAETQYF
17	TRBJ2-5	TRBV5-5	.	few	TGTGCCAGCAGCTTGGGCTTTAGCTCAACGTACCAAGAGACCCAGTACTTC	CASSLGFSSTYQETQYF